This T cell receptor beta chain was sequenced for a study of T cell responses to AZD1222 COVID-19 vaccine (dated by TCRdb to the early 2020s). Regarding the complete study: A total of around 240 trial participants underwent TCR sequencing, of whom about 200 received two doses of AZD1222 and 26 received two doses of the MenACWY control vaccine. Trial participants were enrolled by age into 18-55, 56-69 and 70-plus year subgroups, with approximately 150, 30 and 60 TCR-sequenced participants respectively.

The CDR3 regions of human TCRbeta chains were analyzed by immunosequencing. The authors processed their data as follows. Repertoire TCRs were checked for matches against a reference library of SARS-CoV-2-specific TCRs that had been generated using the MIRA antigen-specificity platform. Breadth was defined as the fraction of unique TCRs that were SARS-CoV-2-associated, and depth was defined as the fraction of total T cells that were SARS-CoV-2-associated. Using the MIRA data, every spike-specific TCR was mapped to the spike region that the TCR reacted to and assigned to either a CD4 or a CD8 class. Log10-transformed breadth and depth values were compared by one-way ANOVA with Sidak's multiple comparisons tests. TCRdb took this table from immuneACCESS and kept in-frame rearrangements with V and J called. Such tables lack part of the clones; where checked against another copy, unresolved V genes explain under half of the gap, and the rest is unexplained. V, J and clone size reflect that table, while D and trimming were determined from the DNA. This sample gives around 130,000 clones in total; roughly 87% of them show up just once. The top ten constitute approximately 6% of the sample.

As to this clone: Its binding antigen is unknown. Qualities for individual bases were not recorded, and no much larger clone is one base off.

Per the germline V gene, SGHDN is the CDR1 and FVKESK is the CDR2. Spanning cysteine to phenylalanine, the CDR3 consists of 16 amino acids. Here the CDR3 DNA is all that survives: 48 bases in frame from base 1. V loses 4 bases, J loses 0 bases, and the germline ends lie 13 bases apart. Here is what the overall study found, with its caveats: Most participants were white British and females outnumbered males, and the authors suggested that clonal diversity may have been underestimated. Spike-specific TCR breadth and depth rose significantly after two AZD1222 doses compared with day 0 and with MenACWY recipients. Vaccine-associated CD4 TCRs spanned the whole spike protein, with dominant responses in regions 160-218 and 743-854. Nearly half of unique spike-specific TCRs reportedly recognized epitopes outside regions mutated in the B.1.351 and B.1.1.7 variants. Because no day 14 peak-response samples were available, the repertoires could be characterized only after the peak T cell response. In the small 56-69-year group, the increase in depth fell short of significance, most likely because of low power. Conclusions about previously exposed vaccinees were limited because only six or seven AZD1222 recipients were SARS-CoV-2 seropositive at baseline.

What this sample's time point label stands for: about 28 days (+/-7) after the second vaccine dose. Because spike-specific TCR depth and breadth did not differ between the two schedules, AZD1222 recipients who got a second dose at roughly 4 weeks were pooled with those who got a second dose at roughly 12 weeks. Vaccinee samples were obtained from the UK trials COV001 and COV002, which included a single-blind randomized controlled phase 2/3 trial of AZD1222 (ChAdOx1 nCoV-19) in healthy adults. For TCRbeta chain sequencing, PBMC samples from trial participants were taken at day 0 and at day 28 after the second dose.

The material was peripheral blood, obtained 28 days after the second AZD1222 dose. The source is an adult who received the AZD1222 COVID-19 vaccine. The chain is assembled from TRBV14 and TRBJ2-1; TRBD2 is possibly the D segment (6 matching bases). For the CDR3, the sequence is CASSPSGSVSYNEQFF. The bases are TGTGCCAGCAGCCCATCCGGGAGCGTCTCCTACAATGAGCAGTTCTTC.